The sequence of this T cell receptor beta chain was determined in a study of blood T cell repertoires in COVID-19 (TCRdb year 2020). Context from the whole study: Samples covering the acute and convalescent phases of COVID-19 were provided by collaborators in the United States, Italy and Spain. The prospective study material was composed of cDNA or gDNA derived from T cells, B-cell-depleted T cells, or PBMCs. The dataset comprised deeply sampled blood TCRbeta repertoires from subjects exposed to, actively infected with, or recovered from COVID-19. The repertoires were made available in a free public database intended to serve as a resource for research on the immune response to SARS-CoV-2. Samples were obtained from the ongoing ImmuneRACE study (first 160 participants) and from 1,254 subjects provided by 6 global collaborators. Nearly every sample came with metadata listing a de-identified subject ID, COVID-19 status, age in years and sex. HLA class I and class II types, where available, came from metadata supplied by the sample provider rather than from assay-based typing. What the authors observed across the whole study: The quantity of clinical and demographic metadata differed by source and by participant and was supplied without curation.

Worth noting for this clone: Its antigen has not been determined. No base-level quality is on record; no much larger clone is a single base apart.

One collaborating source in Seattle enrolled patients while the patients were actively infected and followed the patients over time throughout the course of disease. Collaborating institutions collected whole blood in K2EDTA tubes following their own protocols. For TCRbeta analysis, collaborators shipped samples as frozen whole blood, isolated PBMCs, or DNA extracted from either of those sample types. The CDR3 goes from the cysteine to the phenylalanine over 17 residues. Of all the DNA, just the CDR3 is kept, 51 bases in frame from base 1. CDR1 LNHNV and CDR2 YYDKDF were looked up in the germline V gene (reference sequence). After removal of 0 bases from V and 2 bases from J, the junction retains 4 bases not matched to a gene. TCRbeta CDR3 regions were amplified from genomic DNA by means of the immunoSEQ Assay, a bias-controlled multiplex PCR. The source study handled its data this way. The number of nucleated cells in each sample was estimated from the amplification of reference gene primers within the assay. To quantify the absolute abundance of each unique TCRbeta CDR3 rearrangement, sequence reads were collapsed and filtered. Productive Simpson clonality was computed per sample as the square root of Simpson's diversity index over productive rearrangements. Drawn from immuneACCESS, this table holds only the in-frame rearrangements with V and J called that TCRdb kept. Clones are partly lost; checked studies trace under half to an unresolved V gene and leave the rest unexplained. D and trimming were read from the DNA, whereas the V and J calls and clone size are those reported in that table. The sample table records roughly 190,000 clones; 94% of these occur just once. Jointly, the top ten make up approximately 0.69% of the sample.

The chain was built from TRBV15 and TRBJ2-1; 10 central nucleotides agree with TRBD1. This receptor was obtained from a man aged 25 to 40 with COVID-19, enrolled during active disease. Sequencing used peripheral blood. The DNA reads as follows: TGTGCCACCAGCAGAGAAACCGGGACAGGGGCCTACAATGAGCAGTTCTTC. The resulting protein is CATSRETGTGAYNEQFF.